This T cell receptor (beta chain) was sequenced for a study of blood T cell repertoires in COVID-19. Study-wide background: Sources were T cells, B-cell-depleted T cells, or PBMCs; the material itself was cDNA or gDNA.

Germline V gene data show CDR1 as MDHEN and CDR2 as SYDVKM. With 7 bases clipped from V and 8 bases from J, the junction kept 10 bases outside the gene matches. CDR3 length equals 13 residues. Authors' analysis steps: Estimates of nucleated cell counts were drawn from the amplification of reference gene primers. Assay: immunoSEQ multiplex PCR; the TCRdb copy retains only in-frame clones and omits some. That table furnishes V, J and clone size, whereas the DNA furnished D and trimming. Of 110,000 to 150,000 clones in the sample, under 90% were seen once. The sequence derives from a human donor in a cohort sampled during active COVID-19. The sequenced material came from peripheral blood. V usage is TRBV28 and J usage is TRBJ1-2, with 7 positions matching TRBD1. CDR3 nucleotides: TGTGCCAGCACCAACCCGACAGGGCGCGGCTACACCTTC. The encoded protein is CASTNPTGRGYTF.